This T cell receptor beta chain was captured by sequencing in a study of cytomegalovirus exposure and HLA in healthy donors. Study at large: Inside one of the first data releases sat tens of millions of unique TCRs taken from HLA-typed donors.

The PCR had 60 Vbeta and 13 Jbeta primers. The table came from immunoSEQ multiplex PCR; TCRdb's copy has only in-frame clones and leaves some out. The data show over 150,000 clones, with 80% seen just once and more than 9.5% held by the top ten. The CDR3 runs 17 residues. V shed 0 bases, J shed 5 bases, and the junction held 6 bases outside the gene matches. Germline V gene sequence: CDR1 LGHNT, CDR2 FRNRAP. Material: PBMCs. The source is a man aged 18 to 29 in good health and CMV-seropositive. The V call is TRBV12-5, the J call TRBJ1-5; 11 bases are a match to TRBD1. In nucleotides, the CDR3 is TGTGCTAGTGGTTTGGTATTAGGGACAGGGGGGGATCAGCCCCAGCATTTT. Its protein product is CASGLVLGTGGDQPQHF.